This T cell receptor beta chain was recorded in a study of CD8+CD57+ T cells in acquired aplastic anemia. Genomic DNA, serving as template, underwent TCR beta VDJ and CDR3 profiling. In TCRdb, the reads were re-called with MiXCR into one record per CDR3 protein. The sample yields roughly 290,000 distinct CDR3 sequences, 45% to 65% seen once. The germline V gene encodes CDR1 SGHTS and CDR2 YDEGEE. The CDR3 runs to 11 residues. This clonotype has more than one count but fewer than ten. What it binds is not known. One end of the junction varies from germline; a read error may be responsible. Study-wide points: Patients and healthy controls showed no significant CD8+ Simpson's diversity difference.

Patients who underwent sequencing had shown CD8+CD57+ cell expansion by flow cytometry. The chain carries TRBV5-8 and TRBJ2-7; D not certain. Sequences were obtained from sorted CD4+, CD8+, or CD8+CD57+ T cells (not recorded which) from PBMCs. The clonotype was recovered from a human donor with aplastic anemia. CDR3 DNA: TGTGCCAGCAGCTTGGCCGCTGTTTTGGACTTC. It yields the protein CASSLAAVLDF.